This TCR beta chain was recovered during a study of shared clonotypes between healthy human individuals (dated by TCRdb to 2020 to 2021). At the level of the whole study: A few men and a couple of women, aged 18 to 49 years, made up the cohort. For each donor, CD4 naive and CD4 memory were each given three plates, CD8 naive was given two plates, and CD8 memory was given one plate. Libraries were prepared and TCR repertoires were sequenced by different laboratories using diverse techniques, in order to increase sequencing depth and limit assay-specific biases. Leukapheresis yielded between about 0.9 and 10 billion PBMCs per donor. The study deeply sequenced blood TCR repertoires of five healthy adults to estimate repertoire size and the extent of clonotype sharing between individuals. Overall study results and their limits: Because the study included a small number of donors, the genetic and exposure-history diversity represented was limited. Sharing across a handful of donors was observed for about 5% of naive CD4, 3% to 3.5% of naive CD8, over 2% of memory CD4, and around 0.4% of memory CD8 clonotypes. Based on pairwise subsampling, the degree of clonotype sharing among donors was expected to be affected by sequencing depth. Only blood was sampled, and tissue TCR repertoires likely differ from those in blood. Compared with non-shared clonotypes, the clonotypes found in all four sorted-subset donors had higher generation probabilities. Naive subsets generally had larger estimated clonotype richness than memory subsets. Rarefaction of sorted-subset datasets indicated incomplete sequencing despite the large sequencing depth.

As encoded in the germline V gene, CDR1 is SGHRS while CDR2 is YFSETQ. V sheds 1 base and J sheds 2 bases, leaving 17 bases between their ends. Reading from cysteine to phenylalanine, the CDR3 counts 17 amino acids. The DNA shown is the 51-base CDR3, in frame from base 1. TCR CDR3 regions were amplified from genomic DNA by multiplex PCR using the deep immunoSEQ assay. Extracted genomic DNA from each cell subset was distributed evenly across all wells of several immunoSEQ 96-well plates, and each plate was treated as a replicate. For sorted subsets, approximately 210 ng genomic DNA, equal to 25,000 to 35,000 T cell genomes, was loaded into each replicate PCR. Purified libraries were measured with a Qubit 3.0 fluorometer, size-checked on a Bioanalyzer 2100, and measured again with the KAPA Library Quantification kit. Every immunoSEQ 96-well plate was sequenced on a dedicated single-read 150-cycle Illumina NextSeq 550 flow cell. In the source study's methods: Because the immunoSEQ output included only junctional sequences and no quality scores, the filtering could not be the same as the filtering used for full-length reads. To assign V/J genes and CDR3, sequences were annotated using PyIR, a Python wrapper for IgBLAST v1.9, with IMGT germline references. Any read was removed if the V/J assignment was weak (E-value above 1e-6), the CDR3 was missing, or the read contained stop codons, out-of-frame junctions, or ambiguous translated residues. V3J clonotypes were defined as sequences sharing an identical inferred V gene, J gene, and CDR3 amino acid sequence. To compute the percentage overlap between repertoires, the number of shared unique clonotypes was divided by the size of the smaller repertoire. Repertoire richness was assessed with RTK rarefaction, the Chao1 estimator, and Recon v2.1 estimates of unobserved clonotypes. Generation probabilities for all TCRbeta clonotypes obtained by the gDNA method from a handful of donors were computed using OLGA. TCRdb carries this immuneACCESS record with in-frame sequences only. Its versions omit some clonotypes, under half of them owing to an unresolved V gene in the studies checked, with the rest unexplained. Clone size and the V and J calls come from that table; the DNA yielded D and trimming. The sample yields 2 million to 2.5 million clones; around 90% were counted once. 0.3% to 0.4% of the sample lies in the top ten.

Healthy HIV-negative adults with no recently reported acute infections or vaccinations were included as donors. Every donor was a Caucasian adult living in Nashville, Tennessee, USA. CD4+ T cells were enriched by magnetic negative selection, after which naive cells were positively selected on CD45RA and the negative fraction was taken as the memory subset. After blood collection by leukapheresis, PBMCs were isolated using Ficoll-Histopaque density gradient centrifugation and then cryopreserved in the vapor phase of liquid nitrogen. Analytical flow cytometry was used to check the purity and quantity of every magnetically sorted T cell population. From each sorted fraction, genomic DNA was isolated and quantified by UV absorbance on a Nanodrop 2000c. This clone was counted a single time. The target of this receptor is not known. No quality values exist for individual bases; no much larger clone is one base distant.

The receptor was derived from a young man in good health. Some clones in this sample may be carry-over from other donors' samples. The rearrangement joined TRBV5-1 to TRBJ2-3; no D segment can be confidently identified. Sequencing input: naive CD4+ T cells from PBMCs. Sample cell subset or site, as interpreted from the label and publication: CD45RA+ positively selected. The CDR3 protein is CASSLSVSSENTDTQYF. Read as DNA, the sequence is TGCGCCAGCAGCTTGTCAGTCTCGTCGGAGAACACAGATACGCAGTATTTT.